One sample yielded the 2 T cell receptor beta chains listed below, sequenced in a study of beta chain features in type 1 diabetes (dated by TCRdb to between 2017 and 2018). Preparation of the library involved the immunoSEQ multiplex PCR assay. All of the isolated RNA was reverse transcribed with the High Capacity cDNA Reverse Transcription Kit, so expressed TCRB transcripts were sequenced. TCRdb mirrors the immuneACCESS table, restricted to in-frame sequences. Some clones are absent from its copies; in checked studies, under half trace to an unresolved V gene, and the reason for the others is unknown. The sample yields hundreds of thousands of clones; about 63% were counted once. The ten most abundant clones make up around 0.05% of the sample. Material: naive CD4+ T cells from blood. This sample's cell subset or site label indicates: true naive CD4+ T cells. All receptors come from a man in his thirties or forties in good health.

This clone came up a few times. The chain is built from TRBV2 and TRBJ2-6; D uncertain. The V end lost 7 bases, the J end lost 2 bases, and 18 bases lay between the germline ends. CDR1 is SNHLY, CDR2 FYNNEI, per germline. The CDR3 totals 17 residues. The CDR3 DNA sequence: TGTGCCAGCACCCTCCACATAGACGGAGCTGGGGCCAACGTCCTGACTTTC. Protein product: CASTLHIDGAGANVLTF.

The rearrangement uses TRBV5-1 and TRBJ2-7; 9 bases map to TRBD2. The CDR3 sequence is 13 residues long. The V gene end was trimmed by 4 bases and the J gene end by 4 bases; junction bases not matched to a gene: 3. The germline V gene has CDR1 SGHRS and CDR2 YFSETQ. CDR3 DNA sequence: TGCGCCAGCAGCAAGACTAGCGGATACGAGCAGTACTTC. Translating gives CASSKTSGYEQYF.